The 24 T cell receptor beta chains below come from one sample, sequenced in a study of control samples from healthy donors and cancer patients. Method: immunoSEQ multiplex PCR; TCRdb's copy keeps in-frame clones and lacks some. Of tens of thousands of clones listed, roughly 86% are singletons. Sequences were obtained from blood. Receptors were obtained from a man in his forties or fifties in good health.

This clone appeared once. The J gene is TRBJ2-5, the V gene TRBV7-9; 9 bases line up with TRBD1. V was clipped by 5 bases and J by 3 bases; unmatched bases: 7. The germline gives CDR1 SEHNR, CDR2 FQNEAQ (reference sequence). CDR3 length equals 15 residues. The CDR3 reads CASSRTGQGKETQYF. The CDR3 DNA sequence: TGTGCCAGCAGCCGTACGGGACAGGGAAAAGAGACCCAGTACTTC.

This chain connects TRBV9 to TRBJ1-3; 8 bases are shared with TRBD1. This CDR3 contains 16 residues. Germline assignment: CDR1 SGDLS and CDR2 YYNGEE. With V trimmed by 4 bases and J by 4 bases, 10 bases remained unmatched. This CDR3 reads CASSPRQGTGGNTIYF. In DNA, the CDR3 is TGTGCCAGCAGCCCTCGACAGGGGACGGGAGGAAACACCATATATTTT. The full variable domain, with the rest looked up from reference TRBV9 and TRBJ1-3, is DSGVTQTPKHLITATGQRVTLRCSPRSGDLSVYWYQQSLDQGLQFLIQYYNGEERAKGNILERFSAQQFPDLHSELNLSSLELGDSALYFCASSPRQGTGGNTIYFGEGSWLTVV.

The V gene is TRBV15, the J gene TRBJ1-4, with D perhaps TRBD1 (6 bases). Per germline, CDR1 LNHNV and CDR2 YYDKDF (reference sequence). This CDR3 region has 16 residues. Trimming pared 2 bases from V and 10 bases from J, leaving 20 bases between. In DNA, the CDR3 is TGTGCCACCAGCAGACCAGCCGGGACAACGGGTCGAAAACTGTTTTTT. This codes for CATSRPAGTTGRKLFF.

DNA for the CDR3: TGTGCCAGCAGCTTGGCCGCAGGGGTAGGAGGCTACACCTTC. Its protein product is CASSLAAGVGGYTF. V and J are TRBV5-5 and TRBJ1-2, with D maybe TRBD1 (6 bases). CDR1 is SGHKS, CDR2 YYEKEE, per germline (reference sequence). The CDR3 runs to 14 residues. V was clipped by 0 bases and J by 8 bases, with 14 bases between them.

The sample holds a few counts of this clone. The V and J genes are TRBV11-3 and TRBJ1-1; 10 positions agree with TRBD1. The V gene's germline CDR1 is SGHNT and CDR2 YENEEA. This CDR3 contains 16 residues. The junction had 6 bases not matched to a gene; V was cut back by 5 bases and J by 0 bases. CDR3 sequence reads: CASSPDRGRMNTEAFF. The CDR3 DNA reads as TGTGCCAGCAGCCCAGACAGGGGGCGAATGAACACTGAAGCTTTCTTT.

CDR3 coding DNA: TGTGCCAGCAGTCTCAGGGTGTCGTCTTCACCCCTCCACTTT. It is translated as CASSLRVSSSPLHF. The chain is built from TRBV28 and TRBJ1-6, with D tentatively TRBD1 (5 bases). This CDR3 has 14 amino acids. Germline V gene lookup returns CDR1 MDHEN and CDR2 SYDVKM. The V end lost 5 bases, the J end lost 9 bases, and 14 bases lay between the germline ends.

The chain combines TRBV3-1 (or the pseudogene TRBV3-2) with TRBJ1-5; TRBD1 matches 12 bases. The germline V gene has CDR1 LGHDT and CDR2 YNNKEL (reference sequence). The CDR3 consists of 14 residues. The trim removed 4 bases at V and 10 bases at J, leaving 5 bases unmatched. CDR3 amino acids: CASSLGTGGFPQHF. The DNA for the CDR3 is TGTGCCAGCAGCCTCGGGACAGGGGGCTTTCCCCAGCATTTT.

The rearrangement links TRBV10-3 to TRBJ2-7; 7 nucleotides match TRBD1. With V trimmed by 6 bases and J by 3 bases, 11 bases remained unmatched. Germline values: CDR1 ENHRY, CDR2 SYGVKD. The CDR3 contains 15 residues. The chain's CDR3 is CAIRRFRDRYYEQYF. The CDR3 region has the DNA TGTGCCATCAGGCGCTTCCGGGACAGATACTACGAGCAGTACTTC.

The chain uses TRBV7-9 and TRBJ1-3, with a tentative D call TRBD1 (6 bases). Trimming removed 5 bases at V and 0 bases at J, with 14 bases between. The germline V gene has CDR1 SEHNR and CDR2 FQNEAQ (reference sequence). The length of the CDR3 is 16 residues. This CDR3 is CASSPNRAFSGNTIYF. Written as DNA, the CDR3 is TGTGCCAGCAGCCCGAACAGGGCCTTCTCTGGAAACACCATATATTTT.

V is TRBV11-3 and J is TRBJ1-3; D is unclear. The CDR3 runs 15 residues. V lost 2 bases and J lost 7, with 15 bases in between. Germline assignment: CDR1 SGHNT and CDR2 YENEEA. The CDR3 sequence: CASSLSSNFWNTIYF. CDR3 nucleotide sequence: TGTGCCAGCAGCTTATCGTCAAACTTCTGGAACACCATATATTTT.

The rearrangement links TRBV5-5 to TRBJ1-1; tentative D call: TRBD1 (6 bases). CDR3 length equals 16 residues. The V gene's germline CDR1 is SGHKS and CDR2 YYEKEE (reference sequence). Trimming removed 0 bases at V and 1 base at J, with 13 bases between. The CDR3 region has the DNA TGTGCCAGCAGCTTGGGGGGGGGCAGGGGGAACACTGAAGCTTTCTTT. Amino acids: CASSLGGGRGNTEAFF.

The chain joins TRBV10-1 to TRBJ2-1; TRBD2 is a possible D gene (5 bases). The CDR3 is 12 residues long. Germline loops: CDR1 WNHNN, CDR2 SYGVQD (reference sequence). V was pared by 2 bases and J by 10 bases, with 9 bases between. The CDR3 here is CASSEPGLEQFF. CDR3 sequence (DNA): TGCGCCAGCAGTGAGCCTGGACTGGAGCAGTTCTTC.

V usage is TRBV3-1 (or the pseudogene TRBV3-2) and J usage is TRBJ2-5, with no clear D. The CDR3 has 13 residues. Looked up from germline, CDR1 is LGHDT and CDR2 is YNNKEL (reference sequence). The V end lost 0 bases, the J end lost 5 bases, and 7 bases lay between the germline ends. The CDR3: CASSQDPRETQYF. The CDR3 nucleotides are TGTGCCAGCAGCCAAGATCCAAGGGAGACCCAGTACTTC.

The gene calls are TRBV29-1 and TRBJ2-3, with D tentatively TRBD1 (6 bases). The CDR3 spans 13 residues. V was clipped by 3 bases and J by 3 bases, with 10 bases between them. The V gene's germline CDR1 is SQVTM and CDR2 ANQGSEA. The chain's CDR3 is CSVDLQGTDTQYF. CDR3 nucleotide sequence: TGCAGCGTTGATCTACAGGGAACAGATACGCAGTATTTT.

The V and J genes are TRBV12-3 or TRBV12-4 and TRBJ1-6; D unclear. The CDR3 loop spans 12 amino acids. V lost 6 bases to trimming and J lost 15 bases, with 15 bases between them. This chain's CDR3 is CASSPGPERLHF. The CDR3 region has the DNA TGTGCCAGCAGCCCCGGACCCGAGCGCCTCCACTTT.

The chain's CDR3 is CASSQDPGLAGETQYF. In DNA form, the CDR3 reads TGTGCCAGCAGCCAGGACCCGGGACTAGCGGGAGAGACCCAGTACTTC. The gene calls are TRBV3-1 (or the pseudogene TRBV3-2) and TRBJ2-5; 12 nucleotides match TRBD2. Trimming took 3 bases from V and 4 from J; bases not matched to a gene: 6. The CDR3 is 16 residues long. CDR1 is LGHDT, CDR2 YNNKEL, per germline (reference sequence).

The chain is built from TRBV6-5 and TRBJ2-5; D remains ambiguous. Trimming stripped 5 bases from V and 2 bases from J, with 15 bases between. The CDR3 covers 15 residues. Germline V gives CDR1 MNHEY, CDR2 SVGAGI. CDR3 in DNA: TGTGCCAGCAGTCCGCGGCGACCCGAGCAAGAGACCCAGTACTTC. It is translated as CASSPRRPEQETQYF.

This chain connects TRBV11-2 to TRBJ2-7; a weak D match, TRBD1 (6 bases). Trimming cost V 5 bases and J 4 bases, with 15 bases left between them. The CDR3 contains 14 residues. CDR1 and CDR2 (germline): SGHAT, FQNNGV. The CDR3 is CASSRQVGEYEQYF. In DNA, the CDR3 is TGTGCCAGCAGCCGACAGGTTGGGGAGTACGAGCAGTACTTC. Looking up the rest from reference TRBV11-2 and TRBJ2-7 gives the full variable domain: EAGVAQSPRYKIIEKRQSVAFWCNPISGHATLYWYQQILGQGPKLLIQFQNNGVVDDSQLPKDRFSAERLKGVDSTLKIQPAKLEDSAVYLCASSRQVGEYEQYFGPGTRLTVT.

The V call is TRBV5-1, the J call TRBJ1-1; D unresolved. CDR3 length: 14 residues. Germline V lookup: CDR1 SGHRS, CDR2 YFSETQ. V lost 0 bases and J 4 bases, leaving 10 bases between the germline ends. The CDR3 coding sequence is TGCGCCAGCAGCTTGGGTGGGTACACCACTGAAGCTTTCTTT. It is translated as CASSLGGYTTEAFF. Combining the CDR3 with reference TRBV5-1 and TRBJ1-1 gives the whole variable domain KAGVTQTPRYLIKTRGQQVTLSCSPISGHRSVSWYQQTPGQGLQFLFEYFSETQRNKGNFPGRFSGRQFSNSRSEMNVSTLELGDSALYLCASSLGGYTTEAFFGQGTRLTVV.

This chain uses TRBV6-6 with TRBJ2-2; 7 bases fit TRBD1. There are 17 residues in the CDR3. Germline-derived CDR1 and CDR2 are MNHNY and SVGAGI (reference sequence). Unmatched junction bases numbered 9, after V lost 5 bases and J lost 0 bases. The CDR3 here is CASSLFRQGANTGELFF. In DNA, the CDR3 is TGTGCCAGCAGTCTTTTCAGACAGGGCGCGAACACCGGGGAGCTGTTTTTT.

The gene calls are TRBV5-1 and TRBJ1-1; 9 positions match TRBD1. After removal of 5 bases from V and 0 bases from J, the junction contained 8 bases not matched to a gene. The CDR3 consists of 16 residues. Germline V gene sequence: CDR1 SGHRS, CDR2 YFSETQ. CDR3 sequence (DNA): TGCGCCAGCAGTTTTACTACAGGGGGCTTGAACACTGAAGCTTTCTTT. Amino acid sequence: CASSFTTGGLNTEAFF.

The V call is TRBV7-6, the J call TRBJ2-2, with TRBD2 as a possible D gene (6 bases). This CDR3 spans 17 amino acids. Trimming took off 0 bases at V and 0 bases at J, with 11 bases between the two ends. CDR1 and CDR2 from the germline V gene are SGHVS and FNYEAQ. CDR3 protein: CASSLALGGTNTGELFF. The CDR3 nucleotides are TGTGCCAGCAGCTTAGCGCTAGGCGGGACGAACACCGGGGAGCTGTTTTTT. The variable domain in full, completed from reference TRBV7-6 and TRBJ2-2, reads GAGVSQSPRYKVTKRGQDVALRCDPISGHVSLYWYRQALGQGPEFLTYFNYEAQQDKSGLPNDRFSAERPEGSISTLTIQRTEQRDSAMYRCASSLALGGTNTGELFFGEGSRLTVL.

In the case of this clone: With a much larger clone just one base away, this may be a read error. The sample has other DNA sequences that encode this CDR3 too. The V call is TRBV3-1 (or the pseudogene TRBV3-2), the J call TRBJ1-2; unclear D gene. CDR3 length equals 13 residues. Germline loops: CDR1 LGHDT, CDR2 YNNKEL (reference sequence). The CDR3 loop reads CASSQGANYGYTF. The CDR3 nucleotides read TGTGCCAGCAGCCAAGGGGCTAACTATGGCTATACCTTC.

V is TRBV2 and J is TRBJ1-1, with D unclear. Germline-derived CDR1 and CDR2 are SNHLY and FYNNEI. V lost 3 bases and J lost 3, with 8 bases in between. The CDR3 is made up of 13 amino acids. The CDR3 region is CASSDREDTEAFF. CDR3 sequence (DNA): TGTGCCAGCAGTGATAGGGAAGACACTGAAGCTTTCTTT.